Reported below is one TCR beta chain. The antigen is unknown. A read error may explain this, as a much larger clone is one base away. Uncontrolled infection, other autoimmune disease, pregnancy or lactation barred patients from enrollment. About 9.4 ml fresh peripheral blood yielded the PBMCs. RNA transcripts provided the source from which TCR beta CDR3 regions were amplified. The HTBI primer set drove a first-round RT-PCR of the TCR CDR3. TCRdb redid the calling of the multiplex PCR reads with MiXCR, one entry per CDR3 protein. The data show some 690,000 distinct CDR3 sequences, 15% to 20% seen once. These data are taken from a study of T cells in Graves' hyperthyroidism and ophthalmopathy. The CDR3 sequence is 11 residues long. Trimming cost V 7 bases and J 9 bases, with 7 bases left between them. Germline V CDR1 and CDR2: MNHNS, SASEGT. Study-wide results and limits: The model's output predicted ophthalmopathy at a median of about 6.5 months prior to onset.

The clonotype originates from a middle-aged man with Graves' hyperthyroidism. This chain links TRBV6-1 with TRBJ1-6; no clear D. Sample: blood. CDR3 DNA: TGTGCCAGCACACGGGGTTCACCCCTCCACTTT. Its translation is CASTRGSPLHF.